The source of this TCR beta chain is a study of T cell changes during pregnancy in multiple sclerosis. TCRdb's table, derived via immunoSEQ multiplex PCR, lists solely in-frame clones and lacks some. Among approximately 89,000 clones listed, approximately 93% were seen once. The V gene's germline CDR1 is SEHNR and CDR2 FQNEAQ (reference sequence). The CDR3 loop spans 14 amino acids. Trimming removed 5 bases from V and 0 bases from J, with 11 bases in between. The source is a female donor in good health, enrolled as a control in a pregnancy study. The genes are TRBV7-9 and TRBJ2-7; no reliable D call. Material: peripheral blood, obtained after pregnancy. This chain's CDR3 is CASSRDWSSYEQYF. Here the CDR3 DNA reads TGTGCCAGCAGCCGAGACTGGAGCTCCTACGAGCAGTACTTC.